The 9 T cell receptor beta chains in this list originate from one sample, sequenced in a study of beta chain features in type 1 diabetes. These receptors are not linked to any known antigen. Expressed TCRB transcripts were sequenced, since all the RNA that had been isolated was reverse transcribed. Assay used: immunoSEQ multiplex PCR; TCRdb lists only in-frame clones, some missing. The sample shows 300,000 to 350,000 clones, 9.3% of them seen only once. Study conclusions and caveats: TCRB CDR3s were moderately but significantly shorter in Type 1 diabetes patients in all four CD4+ subsets.

Material for sequencing was central memory CD4+ T cells from blood. All receptors derive from a man aged 25-40 years with type 1 diabetes.

This clone was recorded a few times. The chain employs TRBV2 and TRBJ2-3, with 11 positions matching TRBD2. Germline V lookup: CDR1 SNHLY, CDR2 FYNNEI. The ends lost 9 bases at V and 2 bases at J; junction bases unmatched: 4. This CDR3 region has 14 residues. The CDR3 protein is CARGTSGLTDTQYF. In nucleotides, the CDR3 is TGTGCCAGGGGGACTAGCGGACTCACAGATACGCAGTATTTT. Full variable domain (outside the CDR3, taken from reference TRBV2 and TRBJ2-3): EPEVTQTPSHQVTQMGQEVILRCVPISNHLYFYWYRQILGQKVEFLVSFYNNEISEKSEIFDDQFSVERPDGSNFTLKIRSTKLEDSAMYFCARGTSGLTDTQYFGPGTRLTVL.

Concerning this clone: The limits of the CDR3 on the DNA are not certain, so only TCRdb's listed CDR3 is given. The chain links TRBV6-1 to TRBJ1-6; no DNA check was done on the table's D call, TRBD1. Termini included, the CDR3 measures 15 amino acids. Germline V lookup: CDR1 MNHNS, CDR2 SASEGT. CDR3 amino acids: CASSSSGQNLSPLHF.

The CDR3 coding sequence is TGCGCCAGCAGCCTAGGGGACAGGGGGCGCGGAGAGACCCAGTACTTC. This translates into CASSLGDRGRGETQYF. The gene calls are TRBV4-3 and TRBJ2-5; 12 bases match TRBD1. V was clipped by 4 bases and J by 4 bases; unmatched bases: 7. The CDR3 is 16 residues long. Germline values: CDR1 LGHNA, CDR2 YSLEER.

The rearrangement links TRBV29-1 to TRBJ1-2; possibly TRBD1 for D (5 bases). Germline lookup yields CDR1 SQVTM and CDR2 ANQGSEA. Trimming cost V 1 base and J 3 bases, with 15 bases left between them. This CDR3 has 15 amino acids. The CDR3 DNA sequence: TGCAGCGTTGAAGTCCCGGACAAAGGCTACTATGGCTACACCTTC. It yields the protein CSVEVPDKGYYGYTF.

This sequence joins TRBV19 and TRBJ1-1; D is ambiguous. Germline V gives CDR1 LNHDA, CDR2 SQIVND (reference sequence). The CDR3 totals 14 residues. Trimming left V 5 bases short and J 0 bases short, with 10 bases between. CDR3 amino acids: CASSRGSMNTEAFF. The CDR3 bases are TGTGCCAGTAGTCGTGGCTCAATGAACACTGAAGCTTTCTTT.

The chain uses TRBV28 and TRBJ2-5, with D hard to call. V dropped 5 bases and J dropped 5 bases, with 9 bases sitting between them. The length of the CDR3 is 12 residues. CDR1 MDHEN and CDR2 SYDVKM come from the germline V gene. The CDR3: CASSDFTETQYF. The CDR3 DNA sequence: TGTGCCAGCAGTGACTTTACCGAGACCCAGTACTTC.

This rearrangement joins TRBV7-2 to TRBJ1-2; D perhaps matches TRBD1 (6 bases). The CDR3 is 14 residues long. Germline V gene sequence: CDR1 SGHTA, CDR2 FQGNSA. The ends were cut back, 8 bases at V and 7 bases at J, with 20 bases in the middle. The CDR3 bases are TGTGCCAGCGGCCCCTTGAACAGGGCTGGTGGCTACACCTTC. Its protein is CASGPLNRAGGYTF.

The rearrangement links TRBV7-2 to TRBJ1-2; D perhaps matches TRBD1 (5 bases). Trimming shortened V by 5 bases and J by 8 bases, and 24 bases separated the two germline ends. This CDR3 comprises 16 residues. Per germline, CDR1 SGHTA and CDR2 FQGNSA. CDR3 sequence: CASSRTDNAGMGGYTF. CDR3 DNA sequence: TGTGCCAGCAGCCGAACCGACAATGCAGGGATGGGGGGCTACACCTTC.

The sample holds a few counts of this clone. V and J are TRBV7-8 and TRBJ1-4, with unresolved D. Germline assignment: CDR1 SGHVS and CDR2 FQNEAQ. V lost 1 base and J 7 bases, leaving 16 bases between the germline ends. The CDR3 sequence is 16 residues long. The CDR3 DNA is TGTGCCAGCAGCTTAGGCCTTGGGCCGCGAGGTGAAAAACTGTTTTTT. Its translation: CASSLGLGPRGEKLFF.